A single sample is the source of the 12 T cell receptor beta chains below, sequenced in a study of blood T cells in healthy people across ages. Primers used in a second PCR of about 7 to 12 cycles were a sample-barcoded 5' primer and a J-beta primer mix. In TCRdb, the 5' RACE reads were re-called with MiXCR into one record per CDR3 protein. The sample includes fewer than 800,000 distinct CDR3 sequences, about 30% of them seen just once. The sequenced material came from blood. These receptors originate from a woman aged 80 or over in good health.

This clonotype was detected once. CDR3 in DNA: TGTGCCAGCAGCTCCATAGCGGGTGCCGAGGATGAGCAGTTCTTC. Protein: CASSSIAGAEDEQFF. The V call is TRBV7-3, the J call TRBJ2-1; TRBD2 aligns across 7 bases. V shed 4 bases, J shed 8 bases, and the junction held 11 bases outside the gene matches. Germline lookup yields CDR1 SGHTA and CDR2 FQGTGA. CDR3 length equals 15 residues.

The table lists this clonotype with many counts. The chain uses TRBV27 and TRBJ2-3, with D tentatively TRBD2 (5 bases). CDR1 is MNHEY and CDR2 is SMNVEV in the germline V gene (reference sequence). V lost 5 bases to trimming and J lost 2 bases, with 14 bases between them. This CDR3 is 15 amino acids long. The CDR3 sequence: CASSLGYRDTDTQYF. The CDR3 nucleotides read TGTGCCAGCAGTCTCGGTTATCGGGACACAGATACGCAGTATTTT.

With regard to this clonotype: With a much larger clone just one base away, this may be a read error. This chain links TRBV10-3 with TRBJ2-7; D is uncertain. The CDR3 loop spans 14 amino acids. Trimming stripped 6 bases from V and 4 bases from J, with 16 bases between. Looked up from germline, CDR1 is ENHRY and CDR2 is SYGVKD. CDR3 DNA: TGTGCCATCAGGGAGCCCATCCCCCCATACGAGCAGTACTTC. Protein: CAIREPIPPYEQYF.

The CDR3 here is CSARDAAGTGSYNSPLHF. In DNA form, the CDR3 reads TGCAGTGCTAGAGATGCCGCCGGGACAGGGTCATATAATTCACCCCTCCACTTT. The chain combines TRBV20-1 with TRBJ1-6; TRBD1 agrees at 9 bases. The germline gives CDR1 DFQATT, CDR2 SNEGSKA (reference sequence). The CDR3 consists of 18 residues. V dropped 0 bases and J dropped 4; count of bases not matched to a gene: 10.

This clonotype showed up many times. V and J are TRBV4-1 and TRBJ1-2, with 9 bases fitting TRBD1. V trimming: 0 bases; J trimming: 2 bases; junction bases outside the gene matches: 1. CDR3 length: 15 amino acids. Germline values: CDR1 MGHRA, CDR2 YSYEKL. The CDR3 sequence is CASSQEGQGNYGYTF. The DNA for the CDR3 is TGCGCCAGCAGCCAAGAGGGACAGGGAAACTATGGCTACACCTTC.

This clonotype was seen ten or more times. The chain carries TRBV6-2 or TRBV6-3 and TRBJ2-5; 7 positions agree with TRBD2. CDR1 and CDR2 from the germline V gene are MNHEY and SVGEGT. The CDR3 is 13 residues long. With 6 bases clipped from V and 2 bases from J, the junction kept 3 bases outside the gene matches. The CDR3 loop reads CASRVGGQETQYF. The DNA of the CDR3 is TGTGCCAGCAGAGTGGGGGGGCAAGAGACCCAGTACTTC.

In regard to this clonotype: A much larger clonotype is one base distant, so this may be a read error. The rearrangement uses TRBV20-1 and TRBJ2-3, with D possibly being TRBD2 (5 bases). CDR3 length equals 13 residues. Germline CDR1 DFQATT, CDR2 SNEGSKA (reference sequence). This CDR3 reads CSAREFGEDTRYF. CDR3 in DNA: TGCAGTGCTAGGGAGTTCGGGGAAGATACGCGGTATTTT.

CDR3 amino acids: CASSLEALISGSPGLSTDTQYF. CDR3 nucleotide sequence: TGTGCCAGCAGCTTAGAAGCCTTGATTAGCGGGAGCCCGGGTTTGAGCACAGATACGCAGTATTTT. The V and J genes are TRBV7-6 and TRBJ2-3; 9 bases line up with TRBD2. The CDR3 length is 22 residues. Germline V gene lookup returns CDR1 SGHVS and CDR2 FNYEAQ. The ends lost 1 base at V and 0 bases at J; junction bases unmatched: 20.

This clonotype came up many times. The gene calls are TRBV30 and TRBJ2-6, with a weak D call TRBD2 (5 bases). The V gene's germline CDR1 is GTSNPN and CDR2 SVGIG (reference sequence). CDR3 length: 15 residues. The V end lost 4 bases, the J end lost 2 bases, and 12 bases lay between the germline ends. For the CDR3, the DNA is TGTGCCTGGAAACGCTTCGGGGCTGGGGCCAACGTCCTGACTTTC. As protein: CAWKRFGAGANVLTF. The variable domain in full, completed from reference TRBV30 and TRBJ2-6, reads SQTIHQWPATLVQPVGSPLSLECTVEGTSNPNLYWYRQAAGRGLQLLFYSVGIGQISSEVPQNLSASRPQDRQFILSSKKLLLSDSGFYLCAWKRFGAGANVLTFGAGSRLTVL.

The rearrangement uses TRBV4-3 and TRBJ1-5; no definite D call. The V gene lost 0 bases and the J gene lost 5 bases, with 8 bases spanning the gap. The CDR3 totals 14 residues. CDR1 is LGHNA, CDR2 YSLEER, per germline. The CDR3 region has the DNA TGCGCCAGCAGCCAAGAGGTGGGTTATCAGCCCCAGCATTTT. As protein: CASSQEVGYQPQHF.

As for this clonotype: A clone one base away is much larger, so this may be a read error. V and J are TRBV30 and TRBJ2-1, with unresolved D. Trimming shortened V by 0 bases and J by 2 bases, and 14 bases separated the two germline ends. Germline assignment: CDR1 GTSNPN and CDR2 SVGIG (reference sequence). There are 16 residues in the CDR3. The DNA for the CDR3 is TGTGCCTGGAGTGTTGGTAAAGGGCTACCCTACAATGAGCAGTTCTTC. Its protein is CAWSVGKGLPYNEQFF.

The table lists this clonotype with many counts. The chain carries TRBV2 and TRBJ1-1; TRBD1 is a possible D gene (6 bases). V dropped 5 bases and J dropped 6 bases, with 13 bases sitting between them. The germline V gene encodes CDR1 SNHLY and CDR2 FYNNEI. This CDR3 comprises 13 residues. CDR3 nucleotide sequence: TGTGCCAGCAGTCACAGGGAATTGGCTGAAGCTTTCTTT. This sequence encodes CASSHRELAEAFF.